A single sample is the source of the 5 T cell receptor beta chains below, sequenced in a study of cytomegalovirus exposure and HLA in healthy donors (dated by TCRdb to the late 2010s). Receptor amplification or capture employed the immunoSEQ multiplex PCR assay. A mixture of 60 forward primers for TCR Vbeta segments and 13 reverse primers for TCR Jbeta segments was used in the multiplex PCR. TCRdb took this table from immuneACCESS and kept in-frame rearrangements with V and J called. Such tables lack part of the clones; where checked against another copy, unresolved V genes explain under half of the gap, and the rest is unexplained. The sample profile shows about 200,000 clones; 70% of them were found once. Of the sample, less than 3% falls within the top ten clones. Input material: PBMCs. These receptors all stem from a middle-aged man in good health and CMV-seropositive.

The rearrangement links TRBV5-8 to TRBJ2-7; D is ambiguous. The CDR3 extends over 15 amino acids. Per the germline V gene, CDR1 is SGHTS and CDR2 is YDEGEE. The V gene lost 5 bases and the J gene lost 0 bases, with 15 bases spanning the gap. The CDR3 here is CASRPRESTSYEQYF. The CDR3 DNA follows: TGTGCCAGCAGGCCGAGAGAGTCTACCTCCTACGAGCAGTACTTC. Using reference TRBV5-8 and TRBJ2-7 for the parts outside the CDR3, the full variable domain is EAGVTQSPTHLIKTRGQQATLRCSPISGHTSVYWYQQALGLGLQFLLWYDEGEERNRGNFPPRFSGRQFPNYSSELNVNALELEDSALYLCASRPRESTSYEQYFGPGTRLTVT.

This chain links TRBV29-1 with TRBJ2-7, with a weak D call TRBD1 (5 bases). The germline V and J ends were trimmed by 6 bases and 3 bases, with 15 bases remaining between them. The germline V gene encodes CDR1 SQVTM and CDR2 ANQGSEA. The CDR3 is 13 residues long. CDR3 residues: CSVALRQGYEQYF. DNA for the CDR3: TGCAGCGTGGCCCTCAGGCAGGGCTACGAGCAGTACTTC.

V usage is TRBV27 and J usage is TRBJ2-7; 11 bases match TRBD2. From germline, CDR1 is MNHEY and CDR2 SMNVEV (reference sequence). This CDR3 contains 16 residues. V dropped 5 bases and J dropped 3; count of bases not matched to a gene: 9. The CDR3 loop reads CASSRASGGRIYEQYF. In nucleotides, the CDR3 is TGTGCCAGCAGTCGAGCTAGCGGGGGGCGTATCTACGAGCAGTACTTC.

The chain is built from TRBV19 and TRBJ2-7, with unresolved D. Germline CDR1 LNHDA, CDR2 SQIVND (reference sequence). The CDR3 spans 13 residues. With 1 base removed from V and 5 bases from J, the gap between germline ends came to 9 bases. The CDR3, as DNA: TGTGCCAGTAGTATAGGAAACGCGGACGAGCAGTACTTC. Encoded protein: CASSIGNADEQYF.

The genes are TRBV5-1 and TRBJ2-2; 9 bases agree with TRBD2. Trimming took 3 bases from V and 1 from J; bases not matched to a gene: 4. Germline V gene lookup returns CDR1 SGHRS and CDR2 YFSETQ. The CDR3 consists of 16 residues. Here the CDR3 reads CASSSDSGRNTGELFF. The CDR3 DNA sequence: TGCGCCAGCAGCTCCGATAGCGGGAGGAACACCGGGGAGCTGTTTTTT.